The entry below gives a single T cell receptor beta chain sequence along with its context. The data are from a study of blood T cell repertoires in COVID-19. Study-level background: Collection of acute and convalescent COVID-19 samples took place in the United States, Italy and Spain. Nucleic acid was either cDNA or gDNA, and it came from T cells, B-cell-depleted T cells, or PBMCs.

V was shortened by 11 bases and J by 2 bases, with 13 bases between the two germline ends. The CDR3 is 13 residues long. Per the germline V gene, CDR1 is LGHNT and CDR2 is FRNRAP. Profiled with immunoSEQ multiplex PCR; TCRdb holds only in-frame clones, not every one. The sample holds about 290,000 clones; 89% are singletons and the top ten take 1.5% to 2%. The V call is TRBV12-5, the J call TRBJ1-5; D uncertain. This TCR derives from a middle-aged woman who had recovered from COVID-19. Material: PBMCs or T cells enriched from blood (not recorded which). CDR3 DNA sequence: TGTGCTGGCTCAATAAGCGGCAATCAGCCCCAGCATTTT. Translating gives CAGSISGNQPQHF.